This T cell receptor (beta chain) is drawn from a study of identical twins. About this clonotype itself: Its antigen is not identified.

A template switching step contributed a universal primer site, while unique molecular identifiers were present in the cDNA. TCRdb fed the 5' RACE reads into MiXCR, producing one record per CDR3 protein. The table includes roughly 500,000 distinct CDR3 sequences, roughly 21% detected once. Germline assignment: CDR1 ENHRY and CDR2 SYGVKD. V was pared by 6 bases and J by 2 bases, with 13 bases between. The CDR3 has 14 amino acids. Findings and caveats of the study: Abundant cord blood beta clonotypes carried fewer insertions; memory repertoires showed none. Beta out-of-frame sequences showed weaker excess twin sharing.

These data were likewise used in another study, on T cells expressing NK-cell markers. That paper states: A few donors likewise had their CD3+CD56-NKG2C+ fraction led by these clonotypes.

Sequencing was carried out using CD4+ T cells sorted from blood. The V call is TRBV10-3, the J call TRBJ1-2; D may be TRBD1 (6 bases). This clonotype originated in a woman between 18 and 29 years old in good health. The CDR3 region is CAIRSQGPNYGYTF. DNA of the CDR3: TGTGCCATCAGATCACAGGGCCCAAACTATGGCTACACCTTC.